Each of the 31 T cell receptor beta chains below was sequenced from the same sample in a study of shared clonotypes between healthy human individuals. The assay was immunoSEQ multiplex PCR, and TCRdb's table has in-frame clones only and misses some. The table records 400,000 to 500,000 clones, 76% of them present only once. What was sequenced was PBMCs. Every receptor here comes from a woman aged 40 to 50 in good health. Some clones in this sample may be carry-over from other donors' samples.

CDR3 coding DNA: TGCAGCGTTATCGCAGGGTATGGAAACACCATATATTTT. It is translated as CSVIAGYGNTIYF. V usage is TRBV29-1 and J usage is TRBJ1-3; the D gene is possibly TRBD1 (5 bases). The V gene's germline CDR1 is SQVTM and CDR2 ANQGSEA. V gave up 5 bases and J gave up 3 bases, with 11 bases separating them. The CDR3 is 13 residues long.

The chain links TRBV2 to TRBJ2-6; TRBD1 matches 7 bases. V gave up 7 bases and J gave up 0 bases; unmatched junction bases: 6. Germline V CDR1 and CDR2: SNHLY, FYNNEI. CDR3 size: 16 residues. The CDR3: CASTGDSRSGANVLTF. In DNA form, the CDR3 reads TGTGCCAGCACTGGGGACAGTCGCTCTGGGGCCAACGTCCTGACTTTC.

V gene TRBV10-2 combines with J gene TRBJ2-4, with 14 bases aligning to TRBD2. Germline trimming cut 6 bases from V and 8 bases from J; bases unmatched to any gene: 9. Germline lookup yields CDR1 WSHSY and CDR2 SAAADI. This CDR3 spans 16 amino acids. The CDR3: CASSDRLAGGPDIQYF. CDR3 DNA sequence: TGCGCCAGCAGCGACCGACTAGCGGGAGGGCCCGACATTCAGTACTTC.

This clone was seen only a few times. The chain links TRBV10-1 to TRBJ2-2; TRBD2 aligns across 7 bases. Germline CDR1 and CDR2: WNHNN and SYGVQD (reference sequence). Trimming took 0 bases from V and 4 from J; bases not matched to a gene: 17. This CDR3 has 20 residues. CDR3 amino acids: CASSESRGRAFCRGTGELFF. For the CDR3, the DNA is TGCGCCAGCAGTGAGTCCCGGGGGAGGGCCTTTTGCCGCGGCACCGGGGAGCTGTTTTTT.

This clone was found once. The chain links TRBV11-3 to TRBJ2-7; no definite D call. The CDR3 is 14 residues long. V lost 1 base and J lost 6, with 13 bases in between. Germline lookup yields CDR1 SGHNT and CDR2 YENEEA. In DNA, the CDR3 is TGTGCCAGCAGCTTAGGTGCGCCTCCCTCCGAGCAGTACTTC. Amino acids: CASSLGAPPSEQYF.

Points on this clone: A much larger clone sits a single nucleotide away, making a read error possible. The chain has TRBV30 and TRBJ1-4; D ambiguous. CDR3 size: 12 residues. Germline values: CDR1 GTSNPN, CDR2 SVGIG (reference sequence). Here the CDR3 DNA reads TGTGCCTGGAGTTTGGGAAATGAAAGACTGTTTTTT. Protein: CAWSLGNERLFF.

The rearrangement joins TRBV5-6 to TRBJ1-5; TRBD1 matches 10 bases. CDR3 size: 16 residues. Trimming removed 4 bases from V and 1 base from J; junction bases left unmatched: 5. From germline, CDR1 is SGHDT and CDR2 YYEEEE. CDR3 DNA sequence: TGTGCCAGCAGCCCGAGGGACAGGGGAAGCAATCAGCCCCAGCATTTT. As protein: CASSPRDRGSNQPQHF. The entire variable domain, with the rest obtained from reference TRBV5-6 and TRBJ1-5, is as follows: DAGVTQSPTHLIKTRGQQVTLRCSPKSGHDTVSWYQQALGQGPQFIFQYYEEEERQRGNFPDRFSGHQFPNYSSELNVNALLLGDSALYLCASSPRDRGSNQPQHFGDGTRLSIL.

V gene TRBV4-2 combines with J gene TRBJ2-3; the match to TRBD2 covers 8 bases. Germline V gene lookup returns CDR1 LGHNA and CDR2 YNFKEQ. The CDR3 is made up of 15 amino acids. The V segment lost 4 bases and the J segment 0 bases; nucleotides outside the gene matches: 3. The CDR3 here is CASSLSSGSTDTQYF. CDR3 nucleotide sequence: TGTGCCAGCAGCCTCTCTAGCGGGAGCACAGATACGCAGTATTTT.

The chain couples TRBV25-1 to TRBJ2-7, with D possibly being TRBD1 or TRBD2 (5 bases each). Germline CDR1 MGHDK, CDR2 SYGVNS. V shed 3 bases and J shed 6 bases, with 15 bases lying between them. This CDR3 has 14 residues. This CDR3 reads CASSEFGTSREQYF. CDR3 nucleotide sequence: TGTGCCAGCAGTGAGTTTGGGACCTCTCGCGAGCAGTACTTC.

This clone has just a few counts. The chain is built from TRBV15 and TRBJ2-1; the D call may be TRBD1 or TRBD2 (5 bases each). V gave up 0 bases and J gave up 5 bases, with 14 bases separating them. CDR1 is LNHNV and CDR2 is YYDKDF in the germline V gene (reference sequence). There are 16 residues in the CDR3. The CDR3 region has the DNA TGTGCCACCAGCAGAGATGGGGGAGACTCACACAATGAGCAGTTCTTC. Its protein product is CATSRDGGDSHNEQFF.

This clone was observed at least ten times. CDR3 in amino acids: CASSIRGFSYEQYF. DNA for the CDR3: TGTGCCAGTAGTATAAGGGGGTTCTCCTACGAGCAGTACTTC. This chain links TRBV19 with TRBJ2-7, with a possible D match to TRBD1 (6 bases). Trimming removed 2 bases at V and 0 bases at J, with 8 bases between. Germline values: CDR1 LNHDA, CDR2 SQIVND (reference sequence). The CDR3 sequence is 14 residues long.

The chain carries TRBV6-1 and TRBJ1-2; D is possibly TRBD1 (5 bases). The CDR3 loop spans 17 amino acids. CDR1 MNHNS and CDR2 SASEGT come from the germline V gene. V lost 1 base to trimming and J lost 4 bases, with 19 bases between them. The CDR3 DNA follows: TGTGCCAGCAGTGAAGTTAGGGGATCACACCCAGCCTATGGCTACACCTTC. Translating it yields CASSEVRGSHPAYGYTF.

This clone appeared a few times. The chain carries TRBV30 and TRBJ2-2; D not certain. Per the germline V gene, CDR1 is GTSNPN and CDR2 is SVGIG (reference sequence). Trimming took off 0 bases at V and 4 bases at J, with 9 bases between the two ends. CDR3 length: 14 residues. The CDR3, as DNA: TGTGCCTGGAGTGTCTCTAGTGGCACCGGGGAGCTGTTTTTT. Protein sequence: CAWSVSSGTGELFF.

Written as DNA, the CDR3 is TGTGCCAGCAGCTTAGGGTCGGGGAACCAAGAGACCCAGTACTTC. This codes for CASSLGSGNQETQYF. The chain uses TRBV7-3 and TRBJ2-5; D is perhaps TRBD2 (5 bases). CDR3 length equals 15 residues. The V and J ends lost 2 bases and 0 bases respectively, with 10 bases between them. Germline V gene sequence: CDR1 SGHTA, CDR2 FQGTGA.

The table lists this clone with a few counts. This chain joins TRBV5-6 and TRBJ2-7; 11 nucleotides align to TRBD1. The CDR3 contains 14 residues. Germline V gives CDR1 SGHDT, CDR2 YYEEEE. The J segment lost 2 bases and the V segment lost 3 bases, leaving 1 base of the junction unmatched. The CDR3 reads CASSWGQGAYEQYF. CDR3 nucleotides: TGTGCCAGCAGCTGGGGACAGGGGGCCTACGAGCAGTACTTC.

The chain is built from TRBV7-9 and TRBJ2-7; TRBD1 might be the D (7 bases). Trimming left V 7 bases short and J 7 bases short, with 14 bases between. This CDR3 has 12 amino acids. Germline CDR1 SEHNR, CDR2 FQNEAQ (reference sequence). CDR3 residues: CASIGGAGEQYF. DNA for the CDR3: TGTGCCAGCATAGGGGGCGCGGGGGAGCAGTACTTC.

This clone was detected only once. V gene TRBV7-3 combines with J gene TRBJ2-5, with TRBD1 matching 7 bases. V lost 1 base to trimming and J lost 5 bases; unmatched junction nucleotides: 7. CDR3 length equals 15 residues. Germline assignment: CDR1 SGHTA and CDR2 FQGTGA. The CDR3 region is CASSLMPTDRETQYF. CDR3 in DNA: TGTGCCAGCAGCTTAATGCCTACGGACAGGGAGACCCAGTACTTC. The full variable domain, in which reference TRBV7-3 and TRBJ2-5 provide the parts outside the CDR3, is GAGVSQTPSNKVTEKGKYVELRCDPISGHTALYWYRQSLGQGPEFLIYFQGTGAADDSGLPNDRFFAVRPEGSVSTLKIQRTERGDSAVYLCASSLMPTDRETQYFGPGTRLLVL.

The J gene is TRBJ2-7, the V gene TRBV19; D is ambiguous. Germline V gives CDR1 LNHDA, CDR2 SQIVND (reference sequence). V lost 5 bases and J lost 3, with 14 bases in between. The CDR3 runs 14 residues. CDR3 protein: CASSGVGSNYEQYF. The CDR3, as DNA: TGTGCCAGTAGTGGGGTAGGATCCAACTACGAGCAGTACTTC. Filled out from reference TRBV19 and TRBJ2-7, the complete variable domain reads DGGITQSPKYLFRKEGQNVTLSCEQNLNHDAMYWYRQDPGQGLRLIYYSQIVNDFQKGDIAEGYSVSREKKESFPLTVTSAQKNPTAFYLCASSGVGSNYEQYFGPGTRLTVT.

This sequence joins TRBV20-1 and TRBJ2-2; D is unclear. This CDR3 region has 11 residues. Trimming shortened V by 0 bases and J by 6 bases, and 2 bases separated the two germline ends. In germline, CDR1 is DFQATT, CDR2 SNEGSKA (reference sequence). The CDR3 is CSARDSGELFF. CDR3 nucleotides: TGCAGTGCTAGAGATTCCGGGGAGCTGTTTTTT.

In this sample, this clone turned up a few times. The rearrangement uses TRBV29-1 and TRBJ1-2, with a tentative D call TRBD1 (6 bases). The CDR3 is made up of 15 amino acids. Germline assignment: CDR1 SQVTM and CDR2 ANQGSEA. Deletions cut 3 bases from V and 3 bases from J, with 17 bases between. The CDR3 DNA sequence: TGCAGCGTTGATTCTGGGCAGGGGTGGGACTATGGCTACACCTTC. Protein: CSVDSGQGWDYGYTF.

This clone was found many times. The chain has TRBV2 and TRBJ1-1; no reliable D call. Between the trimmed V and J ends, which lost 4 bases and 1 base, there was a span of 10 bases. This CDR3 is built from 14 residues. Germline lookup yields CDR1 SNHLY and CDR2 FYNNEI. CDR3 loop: CASSVWDANTEAFF. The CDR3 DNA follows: TGTGCCAGCAGTGTCTGGGATGCGAACACTGAAGCTTTCTTT.

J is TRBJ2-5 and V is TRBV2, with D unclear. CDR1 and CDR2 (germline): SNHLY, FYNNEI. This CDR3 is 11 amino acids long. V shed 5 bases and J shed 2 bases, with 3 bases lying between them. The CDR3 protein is CASSFQETQYF. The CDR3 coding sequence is TGTGCCAGCAGTTTTCAAGAGACCCAGTACTTC.

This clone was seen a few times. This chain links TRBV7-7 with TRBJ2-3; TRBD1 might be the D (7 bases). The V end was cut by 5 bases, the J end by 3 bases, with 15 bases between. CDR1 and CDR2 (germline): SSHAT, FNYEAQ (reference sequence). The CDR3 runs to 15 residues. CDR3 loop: CASSPHPGGTDTQYF. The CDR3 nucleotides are TGTGCCAGCAGCCCCCACCCAGGGGGGACAGATACGCAGTATTTT. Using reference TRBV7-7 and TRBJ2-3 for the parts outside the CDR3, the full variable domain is GAGVSQSPRYKVTKRGQDVTLRCDPISSHATLYWYQQALGQGPEFLTYFNYEAQPDKSGLPSDRFSAERPEGSISTLTIQRTEQRDSAMYRCASSPHPGGTDTQYFGPGTRLTVL.

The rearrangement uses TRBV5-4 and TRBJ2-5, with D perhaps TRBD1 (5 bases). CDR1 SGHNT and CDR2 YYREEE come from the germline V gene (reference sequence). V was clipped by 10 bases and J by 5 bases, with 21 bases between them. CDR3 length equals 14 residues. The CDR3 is CAVGGSRAGETQYF. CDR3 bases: TGTGCCGTAGGTGGCTCCAGGGCAGGGGAGACCCAGTACTTC.

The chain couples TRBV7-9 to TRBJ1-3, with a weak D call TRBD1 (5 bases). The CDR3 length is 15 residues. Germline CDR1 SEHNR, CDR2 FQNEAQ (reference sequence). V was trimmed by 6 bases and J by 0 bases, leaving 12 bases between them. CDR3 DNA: TGTGCCAGCAGTTCCCAGGGATACTCTGGAAACACCATATATTTT. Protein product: CASSSQGYSGNTIYF.

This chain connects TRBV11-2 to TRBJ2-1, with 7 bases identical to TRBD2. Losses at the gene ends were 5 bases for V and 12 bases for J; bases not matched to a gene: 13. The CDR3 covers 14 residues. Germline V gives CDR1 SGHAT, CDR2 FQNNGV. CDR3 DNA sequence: TGTGCCAGCAGCCTCCAGGGAGGGCCCTTTCTGCAGTTCTTC. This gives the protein CASSLQGGPFLQFF.

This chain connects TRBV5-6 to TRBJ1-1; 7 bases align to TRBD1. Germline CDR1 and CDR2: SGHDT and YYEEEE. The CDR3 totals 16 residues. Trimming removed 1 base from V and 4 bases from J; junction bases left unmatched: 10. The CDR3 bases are TGTGCCAGCAGCTTGAGGTTAACAGGGGTAGTCACTGAAGCTTTCTTT. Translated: CASSLRLTGVVTEAFF. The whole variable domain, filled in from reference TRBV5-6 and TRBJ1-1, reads DAGVTQSPTHLIKTRGQQVTLRCSPKSGHDTVSWYQQALGQGPQFIFQYYEEEERQRGNFPDRFSGHQFPNYSSELNVNALLLGDSALYLCASSLRLTGVVTEAFFGQGTRLTVV.

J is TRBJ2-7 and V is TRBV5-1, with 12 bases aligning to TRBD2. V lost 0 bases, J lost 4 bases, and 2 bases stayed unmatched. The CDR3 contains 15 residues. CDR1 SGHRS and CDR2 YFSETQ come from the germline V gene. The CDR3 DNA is TGCGCCAGCAGCTTGGACCTAGCGGGAGGGTACGAGCAGTACTTC. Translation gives CASSLDLAGGYEQYF.

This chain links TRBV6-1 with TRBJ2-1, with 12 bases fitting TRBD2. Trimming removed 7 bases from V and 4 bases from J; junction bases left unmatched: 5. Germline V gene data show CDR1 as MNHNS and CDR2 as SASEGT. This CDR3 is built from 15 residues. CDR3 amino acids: CASISGLAGYNEQFF. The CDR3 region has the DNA TGTGCCAGCATATCGGGACTAGCGGGTTACAATGAGCAGTTCTTC.

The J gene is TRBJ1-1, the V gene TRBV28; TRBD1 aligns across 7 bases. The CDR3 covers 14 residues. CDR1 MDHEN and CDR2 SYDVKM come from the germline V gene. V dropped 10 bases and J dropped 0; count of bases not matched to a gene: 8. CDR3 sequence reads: CAIRQGGVNTEAFF. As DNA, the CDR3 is TGTGCCATCCGACAGGGAGGGGTGAACACTGAAGCTTTCTTT.

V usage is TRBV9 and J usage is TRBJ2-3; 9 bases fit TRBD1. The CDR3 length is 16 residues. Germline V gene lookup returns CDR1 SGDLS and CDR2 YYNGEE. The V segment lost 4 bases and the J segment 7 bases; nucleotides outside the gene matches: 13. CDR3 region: CASSSASGTGTNTQYF. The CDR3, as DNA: TGTGCCAGCAGCTCCGCAAGTGGGACAGGGACGAATACGCAGTATTTT.